The 20 T cell receptor beta chains reported below all come from one sample, sequenced in a study of beta chain features in type 1 diabetes. Sequenced material consisted of expressed TCRB transcripts (all of the isolated RNA was reverse transcribed). TCRdb's table, derived via immunoSEQ multiplex PCR, lists solely in-frame clones and lacks some. The sample records hundreds of thousands of clones, roughly 13% being singletons. Their specific antigens are unknown. General observations from the study: A moderate, significant TCRB CDR3 shortening appeared in type 1 diabetes across four CD4+ subsets.

Sequenced: naive CD4+ T cells from blood. The receptors originated from a man younger than 35 with type 1 diabetes.

This clone has just a few counts. The chain recombines TRBV30 with TRBJ2-2; weak D call: TRBD1 (5 bases). V lost 5 bases and J 9 bases, leaving 16 bases between the germline ends. This CDR3 comprises 13 residues. Germline loops: CDR1 GTSNPN, CDR2 SVGIG (reference sequence). The CDR3, as DNA: TGTGCCTGGGCCGCTAGGGGTTACCGGGAGCTGTTTTTT. Translating gives CAWAARGYRELFF.

The rearrangement links TRBV2 to TRBJ1-4; D is unresolved. Deletions cut 6 bases from V and 5 bases from J, with 7 bases between. CDR1 and CDR2 (germline): SNHLY, FYNNEI. The CDR3 contains 12 residues. The CDR3 DNA follows: TGTGCCAGCAGGGCCGAGAATGAAAAACTGTTTTTT. It codes for CASRAENEKLFF.

This clone came up a few times. One end of the junction is discordant with germline, which a read error may explain. Here the CDR3 reads CASSSPGQEQFF. CDR3 coding DNA: TGTGCCAGCTCATCACCGGGACAGGAGCAGTTCTTC. The rearrangement links TRBV18 to TRBJ2-1; TRBD1 agrees at 7 bases. The CDR3 totals 12 residues. The germline V gene has CDR1 KGHSH and CDR2 LQKENI. Complete variable domain (other parts from reference TRBV18 and TRBJ2-1): NAGVMQNPRHLVRRRGQEARLRCSPMKGHSHVYWYRQLPEEGLKFMVYLQKENIIDESGMPKERFSAEFPKEGPSILRIQQVVRGDSAAYFCASSSPGQEQFFGPGTRLTVL.

V gene TRBV28 combines with J gene TRBJ2-5; 7 bases match TRBD1. The end of the DNA is better explained by TRBJ2-7, so the J call may be wrong. Germline CDR1 is MDHEN and CDR2 is SYDVKM. CDR3 length: 15 amino acids. In DNA form, the CDR3 reads TGTGCCAGCAGTTCCGCGGCAGGGGGAAGGTACGAGCAGTACTTC. This translates into CASSSAAGGRYEQYF.

This clone appeared a few times. This specimen includes other DNA sequences encoding the same CDR3. This chain connects TRBV19 to TRBJ1-1; D is unclear. Germline V lookup: CDR1 LNHDA, CDR2 SQIVND (reference sequence). With 7 bases removed from V and 2 bases from J, the gap between germline ends came to 5 bases. The CDR3 spans 11 residues. In DNA form, the CDR3 reads TGTGCCAGTACCCTCAACACTGAAGCTTTCTTT. Encoded protein: CASTLNTEAFF.

The J gene is TRBJ1-1, the V gene TRBV13; tentatively, D is TRBD1 (5 bases). The V end lost 5 bases, the J end lost 0 bases, and 13 bases lay between the germline ends. Germline V gene lookup returns CDR1 PRHDT and CDR2 FYEKMQ (reference sequence). CDR3 length equals 15 residues. CDR3 region: CASSKPTDMNTEAFF. The DNA of the CDR3 is TGTGCCAGCAGCAAACCGACAGACATGAACACTGAAGCTTTCTTT.

This clone has only a few counts. V is TRBV29-1 and J is TRBJ2-3; D may be TRBD2 (6 bases). The CDR3 spans 13 residues. V shed 3 bases and J shed 6 bases, with 13 bases lying between them. Germline values: CDR1 SQVTM, CDR2 ANQGSEA. The chain's CDR3 is CSVDRDFTDTQYF. DNA of the CDR3: TGCAGCGTTGACCGGGACTTCACGGATACGCAGTATTTT.

In this sample, this clone turned up a few times. The V call is TRBV30, the J call TRBJ2-1, with D unclear. The CDR3 runs to 13 residues. From germline, CDR1 is GTSNPN and CDR2 SVGIG (reference sequence). The V end was cut by 3 bases, the J end by 2 bases, with 8 bases between. The CDR3 spells CAWSGQTYNEQFF. Here the CDR3 DNA reads TGTGCCTGGAGCGGGCAGACCTACAATGAGCAGTTCTTC.

J is TRBJ2-1 and V is TRBV7-2; 15 bases are a match to TRBD2. The CDR3 spans 17 residues. Germline V lookup: CDR1 SGHTA, CDR2 FQGNSA. V was clipped by 2 bases and J by 9 bases; unmatched bases: 8. DNA for the CDR3: TGTGCCAGCAGCTTACCGGGACTAGCGGGGGGTCGCGGTGAGCAGTTCTTC. This codes for CASSLPGLAGGRGEQFF.

This clone was detected only a few times. This sequence joins TRBV6-5 and TRBJ2-1; D remains unclear. CDR1 and CDR2 from the germline V gene are MNHEY and SVGAGI. There are 14 residues in the CDR3. With 3 bases removed from V and 8 bases from J, the gap between germline ends came to 14 bases. In DNA, the CDR3 is TGTGCCAGCAGTTATCCGGGCTCAAGGCATGAGCAGTTCTTC. Protein sequence: CASSYPGSRHEQFF.

This clone was seen more than once but under ten times. The V call is TRBV7-9, the J call TRBJ2-1; D remains unclear. With 5 bases removed from V and 8 bases from J, the gap between germline ends came to 19 bases. Germline assignment: CDR1 SEHNR and CDR2 FQNEAQ (reference sequence). This CDR3 comprises 15 residues. The CDR3 nucleotides read TGTGCCAGCAGCAAACATAACACCGAGTGGGATGAGCAGTTCTTC. Translating gives CASSKHNTEWDEQFF.

V gene TRBV9 combines with J gene TRBJ2-3; 7 bases map to TRBD2. This CDR3 has 16 residues. The V segment lost 0 bases and the J segment 4 bases; nucleotides outside the gene matches: 8. Germline V gene sequence: CDR1 SGDLS, CDR2 YYNGEE. CDR3 DNA sequence: TGTGCCAGCAGCGTAGAGGCAGCGGGGAGGGCAGATACGCAGTATTTT. Protein: CASSVEAAGRADTQYF.

The genes are TRBV6-6 and TRBJ2-7; TRBD1 aligns across 7 bases. This CDR3 has 15 amino acids. J lost 0 bases, V lost 6 bases, and 8 bases had no gene match. CDR1 is MNHNY, CDR2 SVGAGI, per germline (reference sequence). CDR3 residues: CASRLGTVDSYEQYF. Written as DNA, the CDR3 is TGTGCCAGCAGGCTCGGGACAGTTGACTCCTACGAGCAGTACTTC.

The genes are TRBV9 and TRBJ1-1; possibly TRBD1 for D (6 bases). Germline CDR1 and CDR2: SGDLS and YYNGEE. The CDR3 extends over 15 amino acids. The V gene lost 0 bases and the J gene lost 1 base, with 10 bases spanning the gap. The CDR3 protein is CASSVATGRNTEAFF. The CDR3 DNA reads TGTGCCAGCAGCGTAGCTACAGGGAGGAACACTGAAGCTTTCTTT.

This clone was observed a few times. The rearrangement uses TRBV27 and TRBJ1-2; the match to TRBD1 covers 9 bases. The junction had 8 bases not matched to a gene; V was cut back by 6 bases and J by 6 bases. The CDR3 is 14 residues long. The V gene's germline CDR1 is MNHEY and CDR2 SMNVEV (reference sequence). The CDR3 DNA is TGTGCCAGCAGCTTAAGGCGGACAGGGGATGGCTACACCTTC. Translating it yields CASSLRRTGDGYTF.

This clone was observed a few times. The chain couples TRBV5-4 to TRBJ2-3, with 8 positions matching TRBD2. The CDR3 contains 16 residues. Germline trimming cut 2 bases from V and 2 bases from J; bases unmatched to any gene: 7. CDR1 is SGHNT and CDR2 is YYREEE in the germline V gene (reference sequence). CDR3 residues: CASSLWRGAPTDTQYF. DNA of the CDR3: TGTGCCAGCAGCTTATGGCGGGGGGCCCCCACAGATACGCAGTATTTT.

Concerning this clone: At one boundary the junction diverges from the germline segment, which might be a read error. The rearrangement joins TRBV5-1 to TRBJ2-7; D not certain. Germline V gene lookup returns CDR1 SGHRS and CDR2 YFSETQ. The CDR3 totals 14 residues. CDR3 sequence (DNA): TGCGCCAGCAACTTGGAAGGGTTCGGCTACGAGCAGTACTTC. It is translated as CASNLEGFGYEQYF.

This clone was seen a few times. J is TRBJ2-7 and V is TRBV14; unclear D gene. Germline CDR1 and CDR2: SGHDN and FVKESK. The CDR3 is made up of 11 amino acids. The germline V and J ends were trimmed by 1 base and 5 bases, with 3 bases remaining between them. CDR3 sequence reads: CASSQGNEQYF. The DNA for the CDR3 is TGTGCCAGCAGCCAAGGGAACGAGCAGTACTTC.

The chain combines TRBV11-2 with TRBJ1-1; D not certain. Germline values: CDR1 SGHAT, CDR2 FQNNGV. The CDR3 consists of 13 residues. Trimming removed 5 bases at V and 1 base at J, with 8 bases between. The CDR3 is CASSPRGNTEAFF. CDR3 DNA: TGTGCCAGCAGCCCTCGGGGGAACACTGAAGCTTTCTTT.

This clone was counted a few times. This chain connects TRBV4-1 to TRBJ2-6; no clear D gene. Germline-derived CDR1 and CDR2 are MGHRA and YSYEKL. V was cut by 0 bases and J by 0 bases, with 12 bases left in between. The CDR3 runs 18 residues. The CDR3 region is CASSQDRPLVSGANVLTF. CDR3 nucleotide sequence: TGCGCCAGCAGCCAAGATCGACCCCTTGTCTCTGGGGCCAACGTCCTGACTTTC.